The clone carrying this TCR beta chain was observed a handful of times. These data belong to a study of T cells in Graves' hyperthyroidism and ophthalmopathy. This CDR3 contains 18 residues. The V and J ends lost 4 bases and 0 bases, in that order; junction bases with no gene match: 10. Germline CDR1 and CDR2: LNHDA and SQIVND (reference sequence). TCR beta CDR3 regions were amplified from RNA. First-round RT-PCR with HTBI primers amplified the TCR CDR3 region. TCRdb itself ran the multiplex PCR reads through MiXCR, one entry per CDR3 protein. The sample includes over 700,000 distinct CDR3 sequences, around 20% of them seen just once.

Sequenced sample: blood. The clonotype comes from a woman between 45 and 60 years old with Graves' hyperthyroidism that later progressed to Graves' ophthalmopathy. The chain couples TRBV19 to TRBJ2-2; 8 bases fit TRBD2. CDR3 loop: CASSTRGAGGTNTGELFF. Here the CDR3 DNA reads TGTGCCAGTAGTACCCGTGGGGCGGGGGGCACGAACACCGGGGAGCTGTTTTTT.